This passage covers 24 T cell receptor beta chains from one sample sequenced in a study of monozygotic twins with inflammatory bowel disease. TCRdb re-called the 5' RACE reads and shows each CDR3 protein once, DNA omitted. The table lists about 140,000 distinct CDR3 sequences. Material: blood. Receptors originate from a human donor with ulcerative colitis or Crohn's disease, or a healthy co-twin of an affected twin (not recorded which).

The chain is built from TRBV20-1 and TRBJ1-1. The CDR3 has 13 amino acids. The germline V gene encodes CDR1 DFQATT and CDR2 SNEGSKA (reference sequence). The CDR3 sequence: CSASLAAGTEAFF.

The CDR3 loop reads CASRDGHYEQYF. This sequence joins TRBV10-3 and TRBJ2-7; TCRdb's D call, TRBD1, is unchecked because there is no DNA. The CDR3 covers 12 residues. CDR1 ENHRY and CDR2 SYGVKD come from the germline V gene.

The chain is built from TRBV2 and TRBJ2-7. There are 12 residues in the CDR3. Germline CDR1 is SNHLY and CDR2 is FYNNEI. The CDR3: CASKDTTYEQYF.

This chain connects TRBV18 to TRBJ1-2; TCRdb's D call, TRBD1, is unchecked because there is no DNA. The CDR3 totals 14 residues. CDR1 is KGHSH and CDR2 is LQKENI in the germline V gene. Here the CDR3 reads CASSRLDRVGGYTF.

V and J are TRBV28 and TRBJ2-7. The germline CDR1 and CDR2 sequences are MDHEN and SYDVKM. This CDR3 spans 11 amino acids. The CDR3 sequence is CASLSEDEQYF.

J is TRBJ1-1 and V is TRBV5-1. From germline, CDR1 is SGHRS and CDR2 YFSETQ. The CDR3 runs 14 residues. This chain's CDR3 is CASSPSLLGTEAFF.

The chain is built from TRBV10-3 and TRBJ2-3. Germline V lookup: CDR1 ENHRY, CDR2 SYGVKD. This CDR3 region has 12 residues. The CDR3 is CATSPGADTQYF.

The chain has TRBV5-1 and TRBJ2-2; TCRdb returns TRBD1, unconfirmable since there is no DNA. Germline V lookup: CDR1 SGHRS, CDR2 YFSETQ. There are 12 residues in the CDR3. The chain's CDR3 is CASSPRGGELFF.

The chain employs TRBV12-3 or TRBV12-4 and TRBJ2-3. The CDR3 has 11 amino acids. The CDR3 spells CASSSRDTQYF.

The J gene is TRBJ2-7, the V gene TRBV10-3; TCRdb reports TRBD2, a call that lacks DNA to check it against. Germline-derived CDR1 and CDR2 are ENHRY and SYGVKD. This CDR3 is 15 amino acids long. The CDR3 reads CAISEGLELFSEQYF.

J is TRBJ2-1 and V is TRBV5-1; no DNA is available, so the TRBD2 call from TCRdb remains unchecked. CDR1 and CDR2 from the germline V gene are SGHRS and YFSETQ. The CDR3 is 14 residues long. The CDR3 loop is CASSLGAAKGEQFF.

The chain combines TRBV28 with TRBJ1-2; the TCRdb call, TRBD1, lacks DNA for checking. CDR3 length: 15 residues. Germline CDR1 MDHEN, CDR2 SYDVKM. CDR3: CASSPPRTQIYGYTF.

The chain has TRBV7-9 and TRBJ1-1; TCRdb proposes TRBD1, but this gene call is untestable without DNA. Per germline, CDR1 SEHNR and CDR2 FQNEAQ (reference sequence). CDR3 length: 14 amino acids. CDR3 sequence reads: CASSLNRGSLEAFF.

This chain links TRBV5-1 with TRBJ2-5. The CDR3 is 14 amino acids. From germline, CDR1 is SGHRS and CDR2 YFSETQ. CDR3 amino acids: CASSLNRWGETQYF.

This rearrangement joins TRBV2 to TRBJ2-7; absent DNA, TCRdb's TRBD2 call cannot be checked. This CDR3 region has 14 residues. CDR1 is SNHLY and CDR2 is FYNNEI in the germline V gene. This CDR3 reads CASSPSGRFDEQYF.

The V call is TRBV24-1, the J call TRBJ2-3; TCRdb selects TRBD2, and the lack of DNA leaves this call unchecked. Germline values: CDR1 KGHDR, CDR2 SFDVKD. The CDR3 consists of 18 residues. The CDR3 loop is CATSEPSGREGGTDTQYF.

This sequence joins TRBV20-1 and TRBJ1-5. The CDR3 is 13 residues long. The V gene's germline CDR1 is DFQATT and CDR2 SNEGSKA (reference sequence). The CDR3 is CSAGFDSNQPQHF.

The chain recombines TRBV28 with TRBJ1-1. This CDR3 region has 11 residues. CDR1 and CDR2 (germline): MDHEN, SYDVKM. CDR3 in amino acids: CASSRRIEAFF.

The rearrangement uses TRBV28 and TRBJ2-7. CDR3 length equals 11 residues. Germline V CDR1 and CDR2: MDHEN, SYDVKM. The chain's CDR3 is CASSRSYEQYF.

The chain joins TRBV4-3 to TRBJ1-1; TCRdb lists TRBD1, though no DNA is available to test this call. Per the germline V gene, CDR1 is LGHNA and CDR2 is YSLEER. There are 14 residues in the CDR3. This chain's CDR3 is CASSTGTVGTEAFF.

This chain joins TRBV24-1 and TRBJ2-7; absent DNA, TCRdb's TRBD1 call cannot be checked. This CDR3 has 16 residues. Germline CDR1 reads KGHDR; CDR2 reads SFDVKD. The CDR3 loop reads CATSEIGTGGEDEQYF.

V is TRBV11-2 and J is TRBJ2-3; TCRdb's D call, TRBD1, is unchecked because there is no DNA. The CDR3 contains 14 residues. CDR1 SGHAT and CDR2 FQNNGV come from the germline V gene. CDR3 region: CASSLEGAQSAQYF.

V and J are TRBV6-5 and TRBJ1-4; the D call of TRBD1 rests on TCRdb alone, since no DNA is present to check it. CDR1 is MNHEY and CDR2 is SVGAGI in the germline V gene. This CDR3 has 13 residues. CDR3 loop: CASSYSGTEKLFF.

The V call is TRBV4-2, the J call TRBJ1-3. CDR1 and CDR2 from the germline V gene are LGHNA and YNFKEQ. The CDR3 extends over 14 amino acids. CDR3: CASSPLGSGNTIYF.